This TCR beta chain was observed in a study of beta chain features in type 1 diabetes. Study findings and constraints: Insertions were fewer and deletions more numerous at VDJ junctions in type 1 diabetes patients.

Worth noting for this clone: The target antigen is unknown.

The study reverse transcribed the entire isolated RNA, so it sequenced expressed TCRB transcripts. Only in-frame clones appear in the TCRdb table, and some are missing; sequencing was by immunoSEQ multiplex PCR. The repertoire consists of tens of thousands of clones, with roughly 30% occurring once and the leading ten covering 0.4% to 0.55%. Each population that was sorted was more than 95% pure. There are 14 residues in the CDR3. CDR1 and CDR2 (germline): SGHVS, FNYEAQ. V was pared by 7 bases and J by 7 bases, with 7 bases of the junction left unmatched. Sequenced input: stem cell memory CD4+ T cells from blood. The chain links TRBV7-6 to TRBJ2-1; 10 bases agree with TRBD2. The sequence was obtained from a woman aged 18-29 years in good health. DNA of the CDR3: TGTGCCAGCATCCCCAAGCGGGAGGGGAATGAGCAGTTCTTC. It codes for CASIPKREGNEQFF.